The 9 T cell receptor beta chains given below trace back to one sample, sequenced in a study of ipilimumab plus nivolumab after autologous stem cell transplantation. Here immunoSEQ multiplex PCR was the method, and the copy in TCRdb shows in-frame clones only, minus some. Of around 13,000 clones in the sample, around three quarters were seen once. The source material was PBMCs, sampled in a trial of ipilimumab plus nivolumab as post-transplant consolidation. These receptors were taken from a male donor with diffuse large B-cell lymphoma.

The chain joins TRBV7-2 to TRBJ1-3; D is undetermined. The V and J ends lost 1 base and 0 bases respectively, with 7 bases between them. Germline V CDR1 and CDR2: SGHTA, FQGNSA. This CDR3 is built from 15 residues. CDR3 sequence reads: CASSLGHLSGNTIYF. The CDR3 DNA is TGTGCCAGCAGCTTAGGGCACCTCTCTGGAAACACCATATATTTT. The full variable domain, in which reference TRBV7-2 and TRBJ1-3 provide the parts outside the CDR3, is GAGVSQSPSNKVTEKGKDVELRCDPISGHTALYWYRQSLGQGLEFLIYFQGNSAPDKSGLPSDRFSAERTGGSVSTLTIQRTQQEDSAVYLCASSLGHLSGNTIYFGEGSWLTVV.

Only one count was recorded for this clone. The V gene is TRBV5-1, the J gene TRBJ2-5, with 8 nucleotides matching TRBD2. V lost 0 bases and J lost 2; bases outside the gene matches: 3. The CDR3 extends over 15 amino acids. CDR1 and CDR2 from the germline V gene are SGHRS and YFSETQ. This CDR3 is CASSLAGGGQETQYF. As DNA, the CDR3 is TGCGCCAGCAGCTTGGCGGGCGGGGGGCAAGAGACCCAGTACTTC.

The chain uses TRBV6-1 and TRBJ1-5; 12 bases align to TRBD1. The trim removed 4 bases at V and 11 bases at J, leaving 18 bases unmatched. The CDR3 totals 18 residues. Germline V gene data show CDR1 as MNHNS and CDR2 as SASEGT. The CDR3 coding sequence is TGTGCCAGCAGTGTTCGCTTCCCGGGACAGGGGGCGGGCTTGGCCCAGCATTTT. As protein: CASSVRFPGQGAGLAQHF.

The chain is built from TRBV6-1 and TRBJ1-5; perhaps TRBD1 as D (5 bases). The CDR3 is made up of 12 amino acids. Trimming left V 6 bases short and J 5 bases short, with 8 bases between. Germline V gene lookup returns CDR1 MNHNS and CDR2 SASEGT. The CDR3 region is CASRGGYQPQHF. The CDR3 DNA sequence: TGTGCCAGCAGGGGGGGGTATCAGCCCCAGCATTTT.

On this clone itself: The germline gene is not matched at one end of the junction; a read error may be the cause. V gene TRBV5-3 combines with J gene TRBJ2-2; 8 bases align to TRBD2. TRBV5-3 is known as an ORF, though its function is uncertain. This CDR3 comprises 15 residues. CDR3 amino acids: CASSWRAGETGELFF. Written as DNA, the CDR3 is TGCGCCAGCAGCTGGCGAGCGGGGGAAACCGGGGAGCTGTTTTTT.

The chain links TRBV4-2 to TRBJ2-5, with D unresolved. From germline, CDR1 is LGHNA and CDR2 YNFKEQ. This CDR3 contains 14 residues. Deletions cut 1 base from V and 2 bases from J, with 8 bases between. CDR3 residues: CASSQGARQETQYF. The CDR3 bases are TGTGCCAGCAGCCAAGGGGCCAGACAAGAGACCCAGTACTTC.

This chain connects TRBV5-1 to TRBJ1-2; D is unresolved. The germline V gene has CDR1 SGHRS and CDR2 YFSETQ. V gave up 4 bases and J gave up 1 base, with 14 bases separating them. CDR3 size: 15 residues. DNA of the CDR3: TGCGCCAGCAGCGGCCTGGGCAGTTATAACTATGGCTACACCTTC. The encoded protein is CASSGLGSYNYGYTF.

The genes are TRBV6-5 and TRBJ1-2, with D possibly matching TRBD1 (5 bases). The CDR3 consists of 14 residues. Trimming cost V 7 bases and J 8 bases, with 20 bases left between them. CDR1 is MNHEY, CDR2 SVGAGI, per germline. The chain's CDR3 is CASKGKSGAGGYTF. Here the CDR3 DNA reads TGTGCCAGCAAAGGAAAGAGCGGGGCAGGAGGCTACACCTTC.

The chain links TRBV9 to TRBJ2-2; 16 bases match TRBD2. V dropped 2 bases and J dropped 4; count of bases not matched to a gene: 5. CDR1 and CDR2 from the germline V gene are SGDLS and YYNGEE. The CDR3 covers 18 residues. CDR3 in amino acids: CASSVHGTSGRATGELFF. The CDR3 DNA sequence: TGTGCCAGCAGCGTCCACGGGACTAGCGGGAGGGCCACCGGGGAGCTGTTTTTT. The variable domain in full, completed from reference TRBV9 and TRBJ2-2, reads DSGVTQTPKHLITATGQRVTLRCSPRSGDLSVYWYQQSLDQGLQFLIQYYNGEERAKGNILERFSAQQFPDLHSELNLSSLELGDSALYFCASSVHGTSGRATGELFFGEGSRLTVL.